The 29 T cell receptor beta chains given below trace back to one sample, sequenced in a study of cytomegalovirus exposure and HLA in healthy donors. PCR was performed using 60 Vbeta and 13 Jbeta primers. The protocol was immunoSEQ multiplex PCR, while the TCRdb copy is restricted to in-frame clones and leaves out a portion. Found here are about 82,000 clones, 70% to 85% of them singletons; the top ten hold around an eighth. Material: PBMCs. All receptors derive from a human donor in good health.

The gene calls are TRBV7-8 and TRBJ1-5; no reliable D call. Germline CDR1 and CDR2: SGHVS and FQNEAQ. The CDR3 has 17 amino acids. Trimming cost V 5 bases and J 0 bases, with 17 bases left between them. CDR3: CASSVGGEAVSNQPQHF. The CDR3 region has the DNA TGTGCCAGCAGCGTAGGCGGTGAGGCAGTTAGCAATCAGCCCCAGCATTTT.

The chain recombines TRBV7-9 with TRBJ1-5; 9 bases are a match to TRBD1. After removal of 3 bases from V and 0 bases from J, the junction contained 0 bases not matched to a gene. There are 15 residues in the CDR3. The germline gives CDR1 SEHNR, CDR2 FQNEAQ (reference sequence). CDR3 DNA: TGTGCCAGCAGCTTGACAGGGGGTAGCAATCAGCCCCAGCATTTT. Translated, it gives CASSLTGGSNQPQHF.

This chain uses TRBV6-1 with TRBJ2-1, with 7 bases fitting TRBD2. Losses at the gene ends were 0 bases for V and 5 bases for J; bases not matched to a gene: 7. This CDR3 comprises 16 residues. In germline, CDR1 is MNHNS, CDR2 SASEGT. CDR3 region: CASSEAGEGTDNEQFF. The DNA for the CDR3 is TGTGCCAGCAGTGAAGCGGGGGAGGGTACGGACAATGAGCAGTTCTTC.

This chain connects TRBV13 to TRBJ2-7; TRBD2 matches 7 bases. V gave up 1 base and J gave up 5 bases; unmatched junction bases: 5. This CDR3 has 14 residues. Germline V gene lookup returns CDR1 PRHDT and CDR2 FYEKMQ (reference sequence). The CDR3 spells CASSLAGGRNEQYF. CDR3 bases: TGTGCCAGCAGCTTAGCGGGGGGTAGGAACGAGCAGTACTTC.

The chain recombines TRBV19 with TRBJ2-7; a weak D match, TRBD1 (6 bases). V lost 6 bases and J 0 bases, leaving 12 bases between the germline ends. Germline V gives CDR1 LNHDA, CDR2 SQIVND (reference sequence). This CDR3 is built from 14 residues. The CDR3 coding sequence is TGTGCCAGTAGAGGACAGCCGACCTCCTACGAGCAGTACTTC. Protein: CASRGQPTSYEQYF.

This chain links TRBV27 with TRBJ2-7; D is uncertain. The CDR3 is 13 amino acids. V gave up 4 bases and J gave up 4 bases, with 11 bases separating them. Germline V lookup: CDR1 MNHEY, CDR2 SMNVEV (reference sequence). The CDR3 sequence: CASSSPMVYEQYF. The CDR3 region has the DNA TGTGCCAGCAGTTCCCCTATGGTGTACGAGCAGTACTTC.

This chain connects TRBV29-1 to TRBJ1-1; possibly TRBD1 for D (5 bases). The V gene lost 3 bases and the J gene lost 5 bases, with 13 bases spanning the gap. Germline loops: CDR1 SQVTM, CDR2 ANQGSEA. The length of the CDR3 is 13 residues. The CDR3, as DNA: TGCAGCGTTGAGGTCAGCCGGGGGACTGAAGCTTTCTTT. This codes for CSVEVSRGTEAFF.

The chain combines TRBV5-1 with TRBJ1-1, with TRBD1 matching 9 bases. V dropped 4 bases and J dropped 1; count of bases not matched to a gene: 2. CDR3 length: 14 residues. Germline loops: CDR1 SGHRS, CDR2 YFSETQ. This chain's CDR3 is CASSQTGGNTEAFF. In DNA, the CDR3 is TGCGCCAGCAGCCAGACAGGGGGGAACACTGAAGCTTTCTTT.

This clone occurred once. This chain connects TRBV25-1 to TRBJ2-3, with D unclear. Trimming took off 4 bases at V and 2 bases at J, with 10 bases between the two ends. The CDR3 sequence is 14 residues long. Germline V lookup: CDR1 MGHDK, CDR2 SYGVNS. CDR3 sequence reads: CASSAQFTTDTQYF. In DNA, the CDR3 is TGTGCCAGCAGTGCACAGTTTACCACAGATACGCAGTATTTT.

This clone came up a few times. The V and J genes are TRBV19 and TRBJ1-4; 8 bases match TRBD1. CDR1 is LNHDA, CDR2 SQIVND, per germline (reference sequence). The CDR3 consists of 15 residues. The V gene end was trimmed by 4 bases and the J gene end by 3 bases; junction bases not matched to a gene: 4. The CDR3 protein is CASSTSDRANEKLFF. Written as DNA, the CDR3 is TGTGCCAGTAGTACCTCGGACAGGGCTAATGAAAAACTGTTTTTT.

This chain joins TRBV5-6 and TRBJ1-1; 8 nucleotides align to TRBD1. The CDR3 runs to 15 residues. Losses at the gene ends were 4 bases for V and 5 bases for J; bases not matched to a gene: 10. Germline V gives CDR1 SGHDT, CDR2 YYEEEE. The CDR3 DNA follows: TGTGCCAGCAGCGTACACCAGGGGGCTCGGACTGAAGCTTTCTTT. This translates into CASSVHQGARTEAFF.

V usage is TRBV6-5 and J usage is TRBJ2-3, with 8 bases identical to TRBD2. The germline gives CDR1 MNHEY, CDR2 SVGAGI. With V trimmed by 0 bases and J by 1 base, 0 bases remained unmatched. CDR3 size: 15 residues. This CDR3 is CASSYSRGGTDTQYF. CDR3 bases: TGTGCCAGCAGTTACTCGCGGGGGGGCACAGATACGCAGTATTTT.

The V call is TRBV6-1, the J call TRBJ1-5, with 9 positions matching TRBD1. This CDR3 is built from 14 residues. Trimming at V came to 7 bases and at J to 6 bases, leaving 7 bases not matched to a gene. Germline CDR1 is MNHNS and CDR2 is SASEGT. The CDR3 sequence is CASTSGQGIQPQHF. The CDR3 DNA sequence: TGTGCCAGCACCTCCGGACAGGGGATTCAGCCCCAGCATTTT.

This chain uses TRBV9 with TRBJ2-2; the match to TRBD1 covers 7 bases. This CDR3 has 16 residues. Unmatched junction bases numbered 8, after V lost 0 bases and J lost 6 bases. Germline V gene sequence: CDR1 SGDLS, CDR2 YYNGEE. CDR3 region: CASSVGGGLFPGELFF. In DNA form, the CDR3 reads TGTGCCAGCAGCGTAGGAGGGGGCCTATTTCCCGGGGAGCTGTTTTTT.

The rearrangement uses TRBV29-1 and TRBJ2-1, with D maybe TRBD2 (5 bases). The V and J ends lost 7 bases and 5 bases respectively, with 12 bases between them. Germline loops: CDR1 SQVTM, CDR2 ANQGSEA. The CDR3 consists of 12 residues. Written as DNA, the CDR3 is TGCAGCGCTCCCCTAGCAAACAATGAGCAGTTCTTC. Its protein is CSAPLANNEQFF.

The chain links TRBV7-2 to TRBJ2-6; TRBD1 might be the D (5 bases). Germline V lookup: CDR1 SGHTA, CDR2 FQGNSA. The CDR3 has 14 amino acids. Deletions cut 5 bases from V and 8 bases from J, with 13 bases between. Here the CDR3 reads CASSITTASNVLTF. As DNA, the CDR3 is TGTGCCAGCAGCATCACGACAGCCTCCAACGTCCTGACTTTC.

CDR3 in amino acids: CASSWGLYEQYF. The CDR3 nucleotides are TGTGCCAGCAGCTGGGGCCTCTACGAGCAGTACTTC. This chain joins TRBV5-4 and TRBJ2-7; a possible D gene is TRBD1 (5 bases). Germline V gene data show CDR1 as SGHNT and CDR2 as YYREEE (reference sequence). Trimming shortened V by 3 bases and J by 3 bases, and 7 bases separated the two germline ends. CDR3 length: 12 residues.

The chain links TRBV5-6 to TRBJ1-5; 7 nucleotides align to TRBD1. CDR3 size: 14 residues. CDR1 is SGHDT, CDR2 YYEEEE, per germline. Trimming removed 4 bases from V and 6 bases from J; junction bases left unmatched: 7. The CDR3 spells CASSEQGFGQPQHF. The CDR3 bases are TGTGCCAGCAGCGAACAGGGGTTCGGTCAGCCCCAGCATTTT.

This clone was seen once. This sequence joins TRBV10-3 and TRBJ2-7; D is undetermined. Germline V CDR1 and CDR2: ENHRY, SYGVKD. V was trimmed by 0 bases and J by 0 bases, leaving 9 bases between them. CDR3 length equals 15 residues. CDR3 bases: TGTGCCATCAGTGAGTCTGTTCCGAGCTCCTACGAGCAGTACTTC. It encodes CAISESVPSSYEQYF.

The V and J genes are TRBV18 and TRBJ1-6, with D possibly matching TRBD1 (6 bases). Germline V CDR1 and CDR2: KGHSH, LQKENI. V lost 2 bases to trimming and J lost 10 bases, with 12 bases between them. The CDR3 runs 14 residues. Here the CDR3 reads CASSPGTFSSPLHF. CDR3 bases: TGTGCCAGCTCACCAGGGACATTTAGCTCACCCCTCCACTTT. Looking up the rest from reference TRBV18 and TRBJ1-6 gives the full variable domain: NAGVMQNPRHLVRRRGQEARLRCSPMKGHSHVYWYRQLPEEGLKFMVYLQKENIIDESGMPKERFSAEFPKEGPSILRIQQVVRGDSAAYFCASSPGTFSSPLHFGNGTRLTVT.

The chain recombines TRBV19 with TRBJ2-1, with D possibly being TRBD1 (6 bases). This CDR3 region has 15 residues. CDR1 is LNHDA, CDR2 SQIVND, per germline (reference sequence). Trimming shortened V by 5 bases and J by 4 bases, and 15 bases separated the two germline ends. The CDR3 nucleotides read TGTGCCAGTAGTCTTACAGGGTGGGGGTACAATGAGCAGTTCTTC. It codes for CASSLTGWGYNEQFF. The full variable domain, rest sourced from reference TRBV19 and TRBJ2-1, is DGGITQSPKYLFRKEGQNVTLSCEQNLNHDAMYWYRQDPGQGLRLIYYSQIVNDFQKGDIAEGYSVSREKKESFPLTVTSAQKNPTAFYLCASSLTGWGYNEQFFGPGTRLTVL.

Only a few counts were recorded for this clone. The V call is TRBV25-1, the J call TRBJ1-1; possibly TRBD1 for D (6 bases). V was cut by 10 bases and J by 4 bases, with 13 bases left in between. CDR3 length: 12 amino acids. CDR1 is MGHDK and CDR2 is SYGVNS in the germline V gene. The CDR3 loop reads CATKQGVTEAFF. The CDR3 DNA is TGTGCCACCAAACAGGGAGTCACTGAAGCTTTCTTT.

The V call is TRBV29-1, the J call TRBJ1-1, with 8 nucleotides matching TRBD1. The CDR3 is 17 residues long. Germline V CDR1 and CDR2: SQVTM, ANQGSEA. The CDR3 here is CSVKKTPGGGMNTEAFF. The CDR3 DNA reads as TGCAGTGTCAAAAAAACTCCAGGGGGCGGGATGAACACTGAAGCTTTCTTT.

The chain recombines TRBV6-4 with TRBJ1-2, with D perhaps matching TRBD1 (5 bases). Germline V gives CDR1 MRHNA, CDR2 SNTAGT. Between the trimmed V and J ends, which lost 11 bases and 0 bases, there was a span of 13 bases. This CDR3 contains 13 residues. CDR3 residues: CAARGITNYGYTF. The CDR3 DNA sequence: TGTGCCGCCCGGGGGATTACTAACTATGGCTACACCTTC.

J is TRBJ1-4 and V is TRBV27, with 10 bases aligning to TRBD1. The CDR3 runs to 17 residues. Germline CDR1 and CDR2: MNHEY and SMNVEV (reference sequence). The ends lost 6 bases at V and 7 bases at J; junction bases unmatched: 14. The CDR3 region is CASSPWKTGGAGEKLFF. In DNA form, the CDR3 reads TGTGCCAGCAGCCCTTGGAAGACAGGGGGCGCCGGTGAAAAACTGTTTTTT.

The V gene is TRBV4-2, the J gene TRBJ2-4, with D tentatively TRBD2 (6 bases). V was trimmed by 4 bases and J by 0 bases, leaving 19 bases between them. Germline V CDR1 and CDR2: LGHNA, YNFKEQ. The CDR3 loop spans 18 amino acids. The CDR3 bases are TGTGCCAGCAGCCCCGCCCGCGGGGACGAGCTAGCCAAAAACATTCAGTACTTC. Translating it yields CASSPARGDELAKNIQYF.

The chain links TRBV11-2 to TRBJ2-7, with D perhaps TRBD1 (6 bases). This CDR3 contains 18 residues. Trimming shortened V by 3 bases and J by 6 bases, and 27 bases separated the two germline ends. The germline gives CDR1 SGHAT, CDR2 FQNNGV. The CDR3 DNA follows: TGTGCCAGCAGCTTCAGAACTCCGGGACACCCCAGGTCTGGCGAGCAGTACTTC. It translates to CASSFRTPGHPRSGEQYF. Looking up the rest from reference TRBV11-2 and TRBJ2-7 gives the full variable domain: EAGVAQSPRYKIIEKRQSVAFWCNPISGHATLYWYQQILGQGPKLLIQFQNNGVVDDSQLPKDRFSAERLKGVDSTLKIQPAKLEDSAVYLCASSFRTPGHPRSGEQYFGPGTRLTVT.

The genes are TRBV2 and TRBJ2-3, with D possibly matching TRBD1 (5 bases). Germline assignment: CDR1 SNHLY and CDR2 FYNNEI. This CDR3 contains 15 residues. The germline V and J ends were trimmed by 0 bases and 0 bases, with 7 bases remaining between them. The CDR3 region is CASSEARVSTDTQYF. The CDR3 DNA reads TGTGCCAGCAGTGAAGCCAGGGTCAGCACAGATACGCAGTATTTT.

Comments on this clone: The junction does not match germline at one end; this may be a read error. J is TRBJ1-5 and V is TRBV7-2, with D possibly matching TRBD1 (5 bases). Germline values: CDR1 SGHTA, CDR2 FQGNSA. This CDR3 has 16 residues. DNA of the CDR3: TGTGCCAGCAGCTTAGCTCCGGCGGGGGTCAATCAGCCCCAGAATTTT. It encodes CASSLAPAGVNQPQNF.